This TCR beta chain was observed in a study of blood T cell repertoires in COVID-19. Overall study context: Samples of COVID-19 (acute and convalescent) were obtained from the United States, Italy and Spain. PBMCs, B-cell-depleted T cells, or T cells were the source of the cDNA or gDNA that made up the material.

The CDR3 spans 15 residues. In germline, CDR1 is LNHDA, CDR2 SQIVND (reference sequence). V shed 8 bases, J shed 1 base, and the junction held 6 bases outside the gene matches. TCRdb's table, derived via immunoSEQ multiplex PCR, lists solely in-frame clones and lacks some. Altogether around 120,000 clones are present, around 90% being singletons, with the ten largest covering around 3.6%. J is TRBJ2-3 and V is TRBV19; 10 bases map to TRBD2. This clonotype was sampled from a man in his fifties with active COVID-19. The sample comprised peripheral blood. The CDR3 here is CASRIAGGRTDTQYF. The CDR3 nucleotides read TGTGCCAGTCGGATAGCGGGGGGACGCACAGATACGCAGTATTTT.